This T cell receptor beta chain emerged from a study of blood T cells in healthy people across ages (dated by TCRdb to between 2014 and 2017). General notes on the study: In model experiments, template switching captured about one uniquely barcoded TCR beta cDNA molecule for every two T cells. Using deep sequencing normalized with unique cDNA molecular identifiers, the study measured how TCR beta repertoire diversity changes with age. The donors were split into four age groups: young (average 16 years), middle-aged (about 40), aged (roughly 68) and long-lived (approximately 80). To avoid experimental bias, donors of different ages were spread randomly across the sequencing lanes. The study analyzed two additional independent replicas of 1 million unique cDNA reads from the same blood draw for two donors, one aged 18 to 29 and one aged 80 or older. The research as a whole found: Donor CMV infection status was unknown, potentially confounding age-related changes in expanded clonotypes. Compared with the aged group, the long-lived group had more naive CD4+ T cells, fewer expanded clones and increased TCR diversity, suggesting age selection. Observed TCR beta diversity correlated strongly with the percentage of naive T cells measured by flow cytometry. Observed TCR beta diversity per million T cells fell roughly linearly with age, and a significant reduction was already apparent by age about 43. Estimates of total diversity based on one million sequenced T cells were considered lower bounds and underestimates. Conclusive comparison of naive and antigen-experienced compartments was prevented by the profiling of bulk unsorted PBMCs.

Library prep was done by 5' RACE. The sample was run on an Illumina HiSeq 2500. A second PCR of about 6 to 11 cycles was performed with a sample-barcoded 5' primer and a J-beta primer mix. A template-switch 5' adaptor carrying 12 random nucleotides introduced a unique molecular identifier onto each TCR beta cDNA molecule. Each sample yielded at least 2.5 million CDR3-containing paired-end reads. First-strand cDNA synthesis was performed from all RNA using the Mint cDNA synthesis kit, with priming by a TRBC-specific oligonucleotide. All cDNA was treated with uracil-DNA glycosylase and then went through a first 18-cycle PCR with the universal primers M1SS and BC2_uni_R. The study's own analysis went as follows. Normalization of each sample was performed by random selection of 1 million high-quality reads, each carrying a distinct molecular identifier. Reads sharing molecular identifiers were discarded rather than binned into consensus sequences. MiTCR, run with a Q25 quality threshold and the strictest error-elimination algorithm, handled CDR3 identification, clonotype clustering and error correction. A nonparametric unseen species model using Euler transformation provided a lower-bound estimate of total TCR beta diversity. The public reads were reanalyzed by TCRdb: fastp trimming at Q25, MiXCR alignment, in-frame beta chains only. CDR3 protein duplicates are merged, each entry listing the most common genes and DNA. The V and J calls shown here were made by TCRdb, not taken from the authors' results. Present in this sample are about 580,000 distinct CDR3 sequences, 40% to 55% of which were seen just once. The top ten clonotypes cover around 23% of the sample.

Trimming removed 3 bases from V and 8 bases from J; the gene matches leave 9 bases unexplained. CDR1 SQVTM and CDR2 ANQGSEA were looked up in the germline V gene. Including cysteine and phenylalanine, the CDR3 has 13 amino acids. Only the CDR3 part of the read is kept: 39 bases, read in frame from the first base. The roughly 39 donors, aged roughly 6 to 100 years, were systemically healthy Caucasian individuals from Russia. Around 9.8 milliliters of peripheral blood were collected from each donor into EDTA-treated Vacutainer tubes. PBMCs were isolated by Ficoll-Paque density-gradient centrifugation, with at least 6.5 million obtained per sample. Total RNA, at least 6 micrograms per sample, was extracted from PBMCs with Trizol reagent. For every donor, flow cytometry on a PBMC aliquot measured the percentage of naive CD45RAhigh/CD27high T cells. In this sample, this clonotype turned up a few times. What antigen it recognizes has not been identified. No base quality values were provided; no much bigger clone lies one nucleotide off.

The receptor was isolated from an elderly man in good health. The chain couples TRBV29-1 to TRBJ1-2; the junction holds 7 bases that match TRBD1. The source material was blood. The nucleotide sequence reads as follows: TGCAGCGTTGAGAAAGGGGACAGCCTGGGCTACACCTTC. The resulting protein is CSVEKGDSLGYTF.